The present T cell receptor beta chain was sequenced within a study of shared clonotypes between healthy human individuals (dated by TCRdb to about 2020). For the wider study: Three men and two women, aged 18 to 49 years, made up the cohort. Per donor, three plates each were used for CD4 naive and CD4 memory, two for CD8 naive, and one for CD8 memory. To estimate repertoire size and how much clonotypes are shared between individuals, the study performed deep sequencing of blood TCR repertoires from roughly five healthy adults. Libraries were prepared and TCR repertoires were sequenced by different laboratories using diverse techniques, in order to increase sequencing depth and limit assay-specific biases. Each donor's leukapheresis produced roughly between roughly 0.85 and 10 billion PBMCs.

Comment on this clone: No cognate antigen has been identified for it. No clone much larger than this one lies a single base away; base qualities are absent.

Overall study results and their limits: Only blood was sampled, and tissue TCR repertoires likely differ from those in blood. Because the study included a small number of donors, the genetic and exposure-history diversity represented was limited. Higher generation probabilities were observed for clonotypes shared by all four sorted-subset donors than for non-shared clonotypes. Pairwise subsampling led to the expectation that sequencing depth would affect the degree of clonotype sharing among donors. Roughly 5.2% of naive CD4, 3.5% of naive CD8, about 2.4% of memory CD4, and around 0.42% of memory CD8 clonotypes were shared across several donors. Even with the large sequencing depth, rarefaction of the sorted-subset datasets indicated that sequencing was incomplete. Naive subsets generally had larger estimated clonotype richness than memory subsets.

At the junction V is shortened by 5 bases and J by 5 bases; bases outside the gene matches: 9. According to the germline V gene, CDR1 reads MGHRA and CDR2 reads YSYEKL. Including cysteine and phenylalanine, the CDR3 has 15 amino acids. The entry retains the CDR3 DNA only, 45 bases that are in frame from base 1. Using the deep immunoSEQ assay, TCR CDR3 regions were amplified from genomic DNA by multiplex PCR. Extracted genomic DNA from each cell subset was distributed evenly across all wells of several immunoSEQ 96-well plates, and each plate was treated as a replicate. For sorted subsets, each replicate PCR was loaded with around 200 ng genomic DNA, equivalent to about 30,000 T cell genomes. Purified libraries were quantified with a Qubit 3.0 fluorometer, sized on a Bioanalyzer 2100, and re-quantified with the KAPA Library Quantification kit. Every immunoSEQ 96-well plate was sequenced on a dedicated single-read 150-cycle Illumina NextSeq 550 flow cell. In the paper's pipeline: Because the immunoSEQ output included only junctional sequences and no quality scores, the filtering could not be the same as the filtering used for full-length reads. To assign V/J genes and CDR3, sequences were annotated against IMGT germline references using PyIR, a Python wrapper for IgBLAST v1.9. Reads were filtered out if the reads had weak V/J assignments (E-value above 1e-6), no CDR3, stop codons, out-of-frame junctions, or ambiguous translated residues. V3J clonotypes were defined as sequences sharing an identical inferred V gene, J gene, and CDR3 amino acid sequence. To compute the percentage overlap between repertoires, the number of shared unique clonotypes was divided by the size of the smaller repertoire. Three approaches were used to assess repertoire richness: RTK rarefaction, the Chao1 estimator, and Recon v2.1 estimates of unobserved clonotypes. Generation probabilities for all TCRbeta clonotypes obtained by the gDNA method from a handful of donors were computed using OLGA. TCRdb mirrors the immuneACCESS table, restricted to in-frame sequences. Some clones are absent from its copies; in checked studies, under half trace to an unresolved V gene, and the reason for the others is unknown. The DNA was the basis for D and trimming; V, J and clone size are from that table. A total of 650,000 to 800,000 clones appear in this sample, roughly two thirds of them only once. The ten largest make up over 1.5% of the sample.

The donors were healthy, HIV-negative adults with no recently reported acute infections or vaccinations. Only Caucasian adults living in Nashville, Tennessee, USA were represented among the donors. CD4+ T cells were enriched through magnetic negative selection, after which naive cells were positively selected on CD45RA and the remaining negative fraction served as the memory subset. After blood collection by leukapheresis, PBMCs were isolated using Ficoll-Histopaque density gradient centrifugation and then cryopreserved in the vapor phase of liquid nitrogen. Purity and quantity of every magnetically sorted T cell population were checked by analytical flow cytometry. Genomic DNA was isolated from every sorted fraction and measured by UV absorbance on a Nanodrop 2000c.

Here the chain combines TRBV4-1 and TRBJ2-5; 9 middle bases align to TRBD1. This receptor was obtained from a woman between 25 and 40 years old in good health. Material: memory CD4+ T cells sorted from blood. The cell subset or site label of this sample denotes: CD45RA-negative fraction. Read as DNA, the sequence is TGCGCCAGCAGCGGAACCGGGACAGGGATGGAGACCCAGTACTTC. Its amino acids are CASSGTGTGMETQYF.